This T cell receptor beta chain was sequenced during a study of shared T cell receptors in the human thymus. Produced via immunoSEQ multiplex PCR; TCRdb's table is partial and in-frame only. This sample has a few hundred thousand clones, with 95% found just once. This CDR3 spans 16 amino acids. Germline-derived CDR1 and CDR2 are MNHEY and SMNVEV (reference sequence). Trimming cost V 6 bases and J 2 bases, with 14 bases left between them. The sequenced material came from thymocytes. The TCR originated in a human donor. The chain combines TRBV27 with TRBJ2-6; TRBD2 might be the D (5 bases). The CDR3 protein is CASSLDEGAGANVLTF. The CDR3 DNA reads TGTGCCAGCAGCCTGGACGAGGGAGCTGGGGCCAACGTCCTGACTTTC.